A single sample is the source of the 5 T cell receptor beta chains below, sequenced in a study of blood T cell repertoires in COVID-19. Sequencing was performed with immunoSEQ multiplex PCR; in TCRdb, only in-frame clones are kept and a portion is missing. The table includes fewer than 55,000 clones, roughly 82% detected once. The sample consisted of peripheral blood. The source is a woman aged 55-70 years with acute or convalescent COVID-19.

The chain couples TRBV7-6 to TRBJ1-1, with D possibly matching TRBD1 (5 bases). Germline CDR1 is SGHVS and CDR2 is FNYEAQ. Trimming pared 1 base from V and 1 base from J, leaving 13 bases between. The CDR3 spans 16 residues. The CDR3 reads CASSLVESGPNTEAFF. The CDR3 DNA follows: TGTGCCAGCAGCTTAGTGGAGTCAGGGCCGAACACTGAAGCTTTCTTT.

This rearrangement joins TRBV18 to TRBJ2-5; 9 positions match TRBD2. Looked up from germline, CDR1 is KGHSH and CDR2 is LQKENI. The CDR3 length is 15 residues. The V gene end was trimmed by 6 bases and the J gene end by 3 bases; junction bases not matched to a gene: 8. The CDR3 spells CASSLRGRGEETQYF. DNA for the CDR3: TGTGCCAGCTCCCTCCGCGGGAGGGGGGAAGAGACCCAGTACTTC. Supplemented by reference TRBV18 and TRBJ2-5, the full variable domain reads NAGVMQNPRHLVRRRGQEARLRCSPMKGHSHVYWYRQLPEEGLKFMVYLQKENIIDESGMPKERFSAEFPKEGPSILRIQQVVRGDSAAYFCASSLRGRGEETQYFGPGTRLLVL.

CDR3 bases: TGTGCCAGCAGCTCCCCAGCGGGGGGGCACTACGAGCAGTACTTC. Translation gives CASSSPAGGHYEQYF. The chain has TRBV7-2 and TRBJ2-7; TRBD2 matches 10 bases. Germline-derived CDR1 and CDR2 are SGHTA and FQGNSA. This CDR3 is 15 amino acids long. Unmatched junction bases numbered 6, after V lost 4 bases and J lost 3 bases.

The chain combines TRBV15 with TRBJ2-5; TRBD2 is a possible D gene (5 bases). From germline, CDR1 is LNHNV and CDR2 YYDKDF (reference sequence). V lost 0 bases and J 5 bases, leaving 10 bases between the germline ends. The CDR3 length is 14 residues. CDR3 residues: CATSRDKSGETQYF. The CDR3 DNA reads as TGTGCCACCAGCAGAGATAAGAGCGGCGAGACCCAGTACTTC.

This clone was detected a few times. V usage is TRBV24-1 and J usage is TRBJ2-1, with TRBD1 matching over 10 bases. The ends lost 4 bases at V and 3 bases at J; junction bases unmatched: 5. The germline V gene encodes CDR1 KGHDR and CDR2 SFDVKD. This CDR3 is built from 16 residues. CDR3 residues: CATSEKGQGFYNEQFF. In nucleotides, the CDR3 is TGTGCCACCAGTGAAAAGGGACAGGGGTTCTACAATGAGCAGTTCTTC.